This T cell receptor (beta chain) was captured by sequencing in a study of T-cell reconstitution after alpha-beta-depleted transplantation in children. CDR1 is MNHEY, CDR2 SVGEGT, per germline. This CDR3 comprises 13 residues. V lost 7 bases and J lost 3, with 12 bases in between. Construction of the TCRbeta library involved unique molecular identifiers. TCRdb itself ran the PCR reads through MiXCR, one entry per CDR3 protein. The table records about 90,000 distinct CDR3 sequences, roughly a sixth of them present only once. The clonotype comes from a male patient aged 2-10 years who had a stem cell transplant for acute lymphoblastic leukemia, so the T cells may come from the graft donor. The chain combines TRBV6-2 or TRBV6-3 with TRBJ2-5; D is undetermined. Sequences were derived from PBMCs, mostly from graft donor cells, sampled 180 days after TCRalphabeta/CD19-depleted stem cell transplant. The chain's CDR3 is CASKTRMEETQYF. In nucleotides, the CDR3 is TGTGCCAGCAAGACACGGATGGAAGAGACCCAGTACTTC.